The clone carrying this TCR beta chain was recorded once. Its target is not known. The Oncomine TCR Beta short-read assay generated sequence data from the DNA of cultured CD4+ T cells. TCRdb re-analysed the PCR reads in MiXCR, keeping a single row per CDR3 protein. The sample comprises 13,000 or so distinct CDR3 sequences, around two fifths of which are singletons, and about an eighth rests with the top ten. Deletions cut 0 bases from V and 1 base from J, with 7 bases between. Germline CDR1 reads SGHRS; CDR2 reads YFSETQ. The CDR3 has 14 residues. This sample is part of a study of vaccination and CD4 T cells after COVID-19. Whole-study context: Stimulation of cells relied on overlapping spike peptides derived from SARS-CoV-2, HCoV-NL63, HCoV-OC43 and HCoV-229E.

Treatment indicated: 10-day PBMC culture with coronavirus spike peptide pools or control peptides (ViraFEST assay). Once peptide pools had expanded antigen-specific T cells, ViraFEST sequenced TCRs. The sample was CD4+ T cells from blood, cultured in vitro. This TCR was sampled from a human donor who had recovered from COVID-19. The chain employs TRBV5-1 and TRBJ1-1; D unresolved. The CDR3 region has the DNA TGCGCCAGCAGCTTGGTGTTCTCGAACACTGAAGCTTTCTTT. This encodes CASSLVFSNTEAFF.